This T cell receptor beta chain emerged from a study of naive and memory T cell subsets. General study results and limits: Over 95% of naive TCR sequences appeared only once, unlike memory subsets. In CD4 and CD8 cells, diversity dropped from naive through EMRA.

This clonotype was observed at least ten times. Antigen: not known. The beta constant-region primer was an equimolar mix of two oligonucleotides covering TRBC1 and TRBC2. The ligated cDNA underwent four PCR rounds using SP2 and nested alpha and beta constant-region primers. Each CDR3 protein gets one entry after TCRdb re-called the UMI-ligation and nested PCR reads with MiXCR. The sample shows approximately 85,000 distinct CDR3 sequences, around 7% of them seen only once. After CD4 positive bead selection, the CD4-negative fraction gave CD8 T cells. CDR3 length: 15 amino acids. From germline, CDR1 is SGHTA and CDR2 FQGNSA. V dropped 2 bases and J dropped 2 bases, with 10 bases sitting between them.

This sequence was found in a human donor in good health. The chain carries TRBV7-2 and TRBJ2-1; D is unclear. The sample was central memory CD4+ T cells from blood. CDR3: CASSLTSAAYNEQFF. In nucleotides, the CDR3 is TGTGCCAGCAGCTTAACCTCGGCAGCCTACAATGAGCAGTTCTTC. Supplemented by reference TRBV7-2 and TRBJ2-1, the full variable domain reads GAGVSQSPSNKVTEKGKDVELRCDPISGHTALYWYRQSLGQGLEFLIYFQGNSAPDKSGLPSDRFSAERTGGSVSTLTIQRTQQEDSAVYLCASSLTSAAYNEQFFGPGTRLTVL.